The 22 T cell receptor beta chains below all came from one sample that was sequenced in a study of shared clonotypes between healthy human individuals. The assay was immunoSEQ multiplex PCR, and TCRdb's table has in-frame clones only and misses some. The data contain over a million clones, approximately 98.5% of them seen just once; the ten biggest clones take up 0.36%. The sequenced sample consisted of naive CD4+ T cells sorted from blood. Indicated subset: CD45RA+ positively selected. These TCRs come from a man aged 25-45 years in good health.

The J gene is TRBJ1-1, the V gene TRBV27; D is undetermined. The V gene lost 1 base and the J gene lost 5 bases, with 11 bases spanning the gap. The CDR3 runs to 14 residues. Germline-derived CDR1 and CDR2 are MNHEY and SMNVEV (reference sequence). CDR3 bases: TGTGCCAGCAGTTTATGGGGTGACGGAACTGAAGCTTTCTTT. It encodes CASSLWGDGTEAFF.

This clone was observed a single time. V is TRBV5-5 and J is TRBJ2-2; TRBD2 aligns across 11 bases. The CDR3 has 16 residues. Per the germline V gene, CDR1 is SGHKS and CDR2 is YYEKEE (reference sequence). V gave up 1 base and J gave up 6 bases; unmatched junction bases: 5. CDR3 sequence: CASSLTSGSGPGELFF. Here the CDR3 DNA reads TGTGCCAGCAGCTTGACTAGCGGGAGTGGTCCCGGGGAGCTGTTTTTT.

CDR3 residues: CASKRGGRDSPDTQYF. The CDR3, as DNA: TGTGCCAGTAAAAGAGGGGGTCGGGATTCACCAGATACGCAGTATTTT. This chain joins TRBV28 and TRBJ2-3; TRBD1 might be the D (6 bases). The germline V and J ends were trimmed by 9 bases and 4 bases, with 23 bases remaining between them. Germline V gene data show CDR1 as MDHEN and CDR2 as SYDVKM. The CDR3 runs to 16 residues.

Only one count was recorded for this clone. Within the sample, other DNA sequences also encode this same CDR3. The chain employs TRBV29-1 and TRBJ1-1, with D unclear. The CDR3 contains 12 residues. Deletions cut 4 bases from V and 3 bases from J, with 9 bases between. Germline lookup yields CDR1 SQVTM and CDR2 ANQGSEA. CDR3 DNA sequence: TGCAGCGTTGGGTCTGGGGACACTGAAGCTTTCTTT. The encoded protein is CSVGSGDTEAFF. The variable domain in full, completed from reference TRBV29-1 and TRBJ1-1, reads SAVISQKPSRDICQRGTSLTIQCQVDSQVTMMFWYRQQPGQSLTLIATANQGSEATYESGFVIDKFPISRPNLTFSTLTVSNMSPEDSSIYLCSVGSGDTEAFFGQGTRLTVV.

The V and J genes are TRBV19 and TRBJ2-1, with 13 nucleotides matching TRBD2. Germline-derived CDR1 and CDR2 are LNHDA and SQIVND (reference sequence). V dropped 6 bases and J dropped 9; count of bases not matched to a gene: 17. The CDR3 contains 18 residues. The CDR3 reads CASRRQGEGLAGIFEQFF. The CDR3 DNA reads as TGTGCCAGTAGGAGACAGGGGGAGGGACTAGCGGGAATTTTTGAGCAGTTCTTC. Filled out from reference TRBV19 and TRBJ2-1, the complete variable domain reads DGGITQSPKYLFRKEGQNVTLSCEQNLNHDAMYWYRQDPGQGLRLIYYSQIVNDFQKGDIAEGYSVSREKKESFPLTVTSAQKNPTAFYLCASRRQGEGLAGIFEQFFGPGTRLTVL.

The J gene is TRBJ1-1, the V gene TRBV28; TRBD1 might be the D (6 bases). This CDR3 region has 12 residues. Germline V lookup: CDR1 MDHEN, CDR2 SYDVKM. V was trimmed by 3 bases and J by 7 bases, leaving 9 bases between them. CDR3 protein: CASSLGASEAFF. In DNA, the CDR3 is TGTGCCAGCAGTTTGGGGGCGAGTGAAGCTTTCTTT.

The chain couples TRBV19 to TRBJ1-2; D unresolved. The CDR3 totals 13 residues. Between the trimmed V and J ends, which lost 6 bases and 1 base, there was a span of 9 bases. Germline CDR1 LNHDA, CDR2 SQIVND (reference sequence). In DNA, the CDR3 is TGTGCCAGTAGGAGAAACAGTAACTATGGCTACACCTTC. Translated: CASRRNSNYGYTF.

In nucleotides, the CDR3 is TGTGCCAGCAGCGTCTGGACAGGTTTTAGCAATCAGCCCCAGCATTTT. This translates into CASSVWTGFSNQPQHF. V gene TRBV7-9 combines with J gene TRBJ1-5, with TRBD1 identical over 7 bases. V lost 5 bases to trimming and J lost 0 bases; unmatched junction nucleotides: 7. CDR1 and CDR2 (germline): SEHNR, FQNEAQ (reference sequence). The length of the CDR3 is 16 residues.

This sequence joins TRBV10-3 and TRBJ2-7; 8 nucleotides match TRBD1. With 0 bases clipped from V and 8 bases from J, the junction kept 9 bases outside the gene matches. The CDR3 contains 15 residues. The germline V gene has CDR1 ENHRY and CDR2 SYGVKD. The CDR3 loop reads CAISESGQGLYKQYF. Written as DNA, the CDR3 is TGTGCCATCAGTGAGTCAGGACAGGGTTTATACAAGCAGTACTTC.

This clone showed up just once. The V and J genes are TRBV5-6 and TRBJ2-2; TRBD2 aligns across 7 bases. There are 15 residues in the CDR3. CDR1 and CDR2 (germline): SGHDT, YYEEEE. V trimming: 4 bases; J trimming: 3 bases; junction bases outside the gene matches: 6. In DNA form, the CDR3 reads TGTGCCAGCAGCCTCGGGACTATACACACCGGGGAGCTGTTTTTT. Amino acids: CASSLGTIHTGELFF.

The chain has TRBV2 and TRBJ2-2; TRBD1 might be the D (6 bases). The germline V gene has CDR1 SNHLY and CDR2 FYNNEI. Trimming removed 5 bases from V and 3 bases from J, with 7 bases in between. The CDR3 runs 13 residues. CDR3 in amino acids: CASSTGYTGELFF. Written as DNA, the CDR3 is TGTGCCAGCAGTACAGGGTACACCGGGGAGCTGTTTTTT.

This clone showed up just once. V gene TRBV9 combines with J gene TRBJ2-1; TRBD2 aligns across 13 bases. V lost 0 bases, J lost 0 bases, and 12 bases stayed unmatched. Germline lookup yields CDR1 SGDLS and CDR2 YYNGEE. The CDR3 is 21 residues long. The CDR3 DNA follows: TGTGCCAGCAGCGTAGGTCTCAGCGGGACTAGCGGGATTAGCTCCTACAATGAGCAGTTCTTC. Translation gives CASSVGLSGTSGISSYNEQFF.

This chain connects TRBV2 to TRBJ2-6, with 9 bases matching TRBD1. Germline lookup yields CDR1 SNHLY and CDR2 FYNNEI. CDR3 size: 16 residues. Trimming at V came to 7 bases and at J to 0 bases, leaving 4 bases not matched to a gene. This CDR3 reads CASMTGGSSGANVLTF. As DNA, the CDR3 is TGTGCCAGCATGACAGGGGGATCCTCTGGGGCCAACGTCCTGACTTTC.

The chain recombines TRBV18 with TRBJ1-1, with 11 bases lining up with TRBD1. The CDR3 is made up of 17 amino acids. V gave up 8 bases and J gave up 6 bases; unmatched junction bases: 17. Germline CDR1 and CDR2: KGHSH and LQKENI. The CDR3 loop is CASDTLPGQGGNAEAFF. Here the CDR3 DNA reads TGTGCCAGCGACACCCTTCCGGGACAGGGGGGAAACGCTGAAGCTTTCTTT.

The chain recombines TRBV5-5 with TRBJ2-7; D remains ambiguous. Trimming pared 2 bases from V and 1 base from J, leaving 13 bases between. This CDR3 has 15 amino acids. Germline V CDR1 and CDR2: SGHKS, YYEKEE (reference sequence). The CDR3 DNA follows: TGTGCCAGCAGCTTCCAGTTCAGTTGGTCCTACGAGCAGTACTTC. Protein: CASSFQFSWSYEQYF.

The table lists this clone with a count of one. J is TRBJ2-5 and V is TRBV18; TRBD2 is a possible D gene (6 bases). From germline, CDR1 is KGHSH and CDR2 LQKENI. The V end was cut by 2 bases, the J end by 5 bases, with 15 bases between. CDR3 length equals 15 residues. The CDR3 loop is CASSPRRAREETQYF. In DNA, the CDR3 is TGTGCCAGCTCACCAAGGAGGGCCCGAGAGGAGACCCAGTACTTC.

This rearrangement joins TRBV29-1 to TRBJ2-1; TRBD2 matches at 7 bases. The junction had 8 bases not matched to a gene; V was cut back by 8 bases and J by 1 base. Germline V gene data show CDR1 as SQVTM and CDR2 as ANQGSEA. This CDR3 has 14 amino acids. DNA of the CDR3: TGCAGCTCGGCCTGGCGGGAGTCCTACAATGAGCAGTTCTTC. Protein product: CSSAWRESYNEQFF.

To note about this clone: Other nucleotide sequences from this sample produce the same CDR3. The V call is TRBV4-1, the J call TRBJ2-3; the D gene is possibly TRBD1 (5 bases). Trimming shortened V by 1 base and J by 4 bases, and 12 bases separated the two germline ends. CDR1 MGHRA and CDR2 YSYEKL come from the germline V gene. CDR3 length: 15 amino acids. CDR3 sequence: CASSQVGALADTQYF. The DNA for the CDR3 is TGCGCCAGCAGCCAAGTAGGGGCGCTAGCAGATACGCAGTATTTT.

This chain links TRBV5-8 with TRBJ2-7; no definite D call. V was clipped by 2 bases and J by 0 bases, with 9 bases between them. In germline, CDR1 is SGHTS, CDR2 YDEGEE. The CDR3 runs 14 residues. CDR3 protein: CASSLPGYSYEQYF. The DNA for the CDR3 is TGTGCCAGCAGCTTACCGGGCTACTCCTACGAGCAGTACTTC.

In its sample, this clone was seen once. This same CDR3 is encoded by further DNA sequences in the sample. The V call is TRBV11-2, the J call TRBJ2-7; D gene unclear. V was shortened by 4 bases and J by 2 bases, with 3 bases between the two germline ends. The CDR3 runs 11 residues. Germline V gives CDR1 SGHAT, CDR2 FQNNGV. The CDR3 bases are TGTGCCAGCAGCTCAACCTACGAGCAGTACTTC. It codes for CASSSTYEQYF. Full variable domain (outside the CDR3, taken from reference TRBV11-2 and TRBJ2-7): EAGVAQSPRYKIIEKRQSVAFWCNPISGHATLYWYQQILGQGPKLLIQFQNNGVVDDSQLPKDRFSAERLKGVDSTLKIQPAKLEDSAVYLCASSSTYEQYFGPGTRLTVT.

The rearrangement joins TRBV6-5 to TRBJ1-5; possibly TRBD1 for D (5 bases). Germline CDR1 MNHEY, CDR2 SVGAGI. The CDR3 totals 13 residues. V was cut by 7 bases and J by 0 bases, with 7 bases left in between. The CDR3 sequence is CASKGASNQPQHF. The CDR3 DNA sequence: TGTGCCAGCAAAGGGGCTAGCAATCAGCCCCAGCATTTT.

As concerns this clone: Distinct nucleotide sequences in the sample also encode this CDR3. The chain recombines TRBV11-3 with TRBJ2-1; the D is unclear. The CDR3 totals 13 residues. The germline CDR1 and CDR2 sequences are SGHNT and YENEEA. V shed 5 bases and J shed 2 bases, with 7 bases lying between them. CDR3 in DNA: TGTGCCAGCAGCCCCGGTCCCTACAATGAGCAGTTCTTC. Amino acids: CASSPGPYNEQFF.